This T cell receptor (beta chain) was sequenced in a study of vaccination and CD4 T cells after COVID-19. Study background: Convalescent donors totaled six males and four females, including two who were Hispanic. Median time from second vaccine dose to sampling was 60 to 80 days (14 to 241). Post-COVID sampling occurred a median around 100 days after diagnosis (range 35 to 161).

The treatment denotes: roughly 10-day PBMC culture with coronavirus spike peptide pools or control peptides (ViraFEST assay). TCR sequencing followed the expansion of antigen-specific T cells with peptide pools in ViraFEST. CDR3 length equals 20 residues. V dropped 0 bases and J dropped 5; count of bases not matched to a gene: 21. The germline gives CDR1 ENHRY, CDR2 SYGVKD. Cultured CD4+ T cells had their DNA profiled by the Oncomine TCR Beta short-read assay. TCRdb reanalysed the PCR reads using MiXCR and keeps one entry per CDR3 protein. The sample lists about 14,000 distinct CDR3 sequences, over 45% occurring once. A note on this clonotype: No antigen is known for it.

The source was CD4+ T cells from blood, cultured in vitro, collected before SARS-CoV-2 vaccination. This chain joins TRBV10-3 and TRBJ1-1; 7 bases map to TRBD1. The TCR originated in a human donor who had recovered from COVID-19. The CDR3 loop is CAISESTVKSGTEGRTEAFF. CDR3 in DNA: TGTGCCATCAGTGAGTCGACGGTAAAGTCCGGGACAGAAGGACGGACTGAAGCTTTCTTT.